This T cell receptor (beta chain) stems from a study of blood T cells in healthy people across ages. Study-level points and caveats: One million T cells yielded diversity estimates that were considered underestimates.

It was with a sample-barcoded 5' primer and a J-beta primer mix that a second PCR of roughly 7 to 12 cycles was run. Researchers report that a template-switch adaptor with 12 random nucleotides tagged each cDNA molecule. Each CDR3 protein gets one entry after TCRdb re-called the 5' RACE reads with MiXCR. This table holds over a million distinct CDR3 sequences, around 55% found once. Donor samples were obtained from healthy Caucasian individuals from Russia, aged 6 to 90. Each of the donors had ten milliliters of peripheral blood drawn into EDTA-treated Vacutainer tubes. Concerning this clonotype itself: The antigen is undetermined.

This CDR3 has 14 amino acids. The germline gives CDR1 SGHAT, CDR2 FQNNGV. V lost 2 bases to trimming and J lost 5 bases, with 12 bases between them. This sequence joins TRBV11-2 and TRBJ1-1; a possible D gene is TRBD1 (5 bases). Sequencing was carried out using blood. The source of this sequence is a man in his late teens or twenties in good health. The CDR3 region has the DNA TGTGCCAGCAGCTTACCCCTCGGGGGAACTGAAGCTTTCTTT. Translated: CASSLPLGGTEAFF.